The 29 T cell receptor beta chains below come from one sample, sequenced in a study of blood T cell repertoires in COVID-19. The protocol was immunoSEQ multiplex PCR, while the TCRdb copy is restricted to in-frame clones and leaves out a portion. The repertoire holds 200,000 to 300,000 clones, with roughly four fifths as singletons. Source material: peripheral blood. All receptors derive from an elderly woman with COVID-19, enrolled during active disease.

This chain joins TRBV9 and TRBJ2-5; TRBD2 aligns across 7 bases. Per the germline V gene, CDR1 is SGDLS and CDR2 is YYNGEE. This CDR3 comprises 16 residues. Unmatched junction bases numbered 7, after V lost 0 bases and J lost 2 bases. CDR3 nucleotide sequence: TGTGCCAGCAGCGTAGCGTTTATGGGGGGGCAAGAGACCCAGTACTTC. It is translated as CASSVAFMGGQETQYF.

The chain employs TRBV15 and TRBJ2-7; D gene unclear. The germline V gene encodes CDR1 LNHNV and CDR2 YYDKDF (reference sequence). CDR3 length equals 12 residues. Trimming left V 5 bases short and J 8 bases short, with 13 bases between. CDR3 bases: TGTGCCACCAGCCCTCGAGGAATCCAGCAGTACTTC. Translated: CATSPRGIQQYF.

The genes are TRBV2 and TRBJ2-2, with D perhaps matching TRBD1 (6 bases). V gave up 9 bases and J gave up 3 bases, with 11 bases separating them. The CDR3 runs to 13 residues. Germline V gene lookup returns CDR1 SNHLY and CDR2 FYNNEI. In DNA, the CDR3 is TGTGCCAGTAGGGACACCTACACCGGGGAGCTGTTTTTT. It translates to CASRDTYTGELFF.

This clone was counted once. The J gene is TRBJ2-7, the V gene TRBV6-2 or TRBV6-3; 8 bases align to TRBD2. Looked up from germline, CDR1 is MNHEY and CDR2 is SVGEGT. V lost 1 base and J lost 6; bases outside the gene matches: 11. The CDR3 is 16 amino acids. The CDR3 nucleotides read TGTGCCAGCAGTTACTGGAGCGGGAGAAACCTGGGCGAGCAGTACTTC. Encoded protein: CASSYWSGRNLGEQYF.

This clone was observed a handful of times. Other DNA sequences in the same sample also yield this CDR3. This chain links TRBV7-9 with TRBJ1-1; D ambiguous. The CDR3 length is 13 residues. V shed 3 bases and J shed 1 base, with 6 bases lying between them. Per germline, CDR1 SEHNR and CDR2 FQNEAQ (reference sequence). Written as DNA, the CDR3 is TGTGCCAGCAGCTTTTCCGGGAACACTGAAGCTTTCTTT. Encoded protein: CASSFSGNTEAFF.

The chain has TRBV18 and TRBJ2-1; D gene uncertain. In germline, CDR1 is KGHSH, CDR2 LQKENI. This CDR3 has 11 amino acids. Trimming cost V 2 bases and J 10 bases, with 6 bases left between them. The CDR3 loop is CASSPEKEQFF. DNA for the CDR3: TGTGCCAGCTCACCAGAGAAGGAGCAGTTCTTC.

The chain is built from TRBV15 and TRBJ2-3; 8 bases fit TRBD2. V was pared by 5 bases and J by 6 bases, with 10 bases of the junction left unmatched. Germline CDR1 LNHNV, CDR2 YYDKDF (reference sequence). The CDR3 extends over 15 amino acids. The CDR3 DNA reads TGTGCCACCAGCCTTACGGGGGGGCCAGTGGATACGCAGTATTTT. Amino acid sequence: CATSLTGGPVDTQYF.

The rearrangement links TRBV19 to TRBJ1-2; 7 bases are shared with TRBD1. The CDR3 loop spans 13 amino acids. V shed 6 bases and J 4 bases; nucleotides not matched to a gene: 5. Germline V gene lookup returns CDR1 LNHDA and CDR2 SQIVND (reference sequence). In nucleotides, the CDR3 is TGTGCCAGTAGCCGTGACAGGGTCTATGGCTACACCTTC. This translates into CASSRDRVYGYTF.

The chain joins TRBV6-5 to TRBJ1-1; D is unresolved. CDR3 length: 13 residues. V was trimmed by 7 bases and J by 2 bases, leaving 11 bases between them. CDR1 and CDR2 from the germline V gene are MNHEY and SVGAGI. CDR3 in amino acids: CASTHTANTEAFF. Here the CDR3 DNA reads TGTGCCAGCACCCACACCGCCAACACTGAAGCTTTCTTT.

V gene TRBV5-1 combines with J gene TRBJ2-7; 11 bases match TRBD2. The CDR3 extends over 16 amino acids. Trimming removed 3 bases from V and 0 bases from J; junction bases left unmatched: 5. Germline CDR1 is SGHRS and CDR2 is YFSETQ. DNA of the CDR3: TGCGCCAGCAGCTACACTAGCGGGGGAAGCTCCTACGAGCAGTACTTC. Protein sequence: CASSYTSGGSSYEQYF.

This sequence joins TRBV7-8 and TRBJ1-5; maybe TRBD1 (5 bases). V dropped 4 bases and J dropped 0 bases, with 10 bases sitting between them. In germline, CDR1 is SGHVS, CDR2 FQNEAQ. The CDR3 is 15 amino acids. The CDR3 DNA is TGTGCCAGCAGCTCCGACAGCTATAGCAATCAGCCCCAGCATTTT. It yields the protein CASSSDSYSNQPQHF. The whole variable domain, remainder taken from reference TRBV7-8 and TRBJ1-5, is GAGVSQSPRYKVAKRGQDVALRCDPISGHVSLFWYQQALGQGPEFLTYFQNEAQLDKSGLPSDRFFAERPEGSVSTLKIQRTQQEDSAVYLCASSSDSYSNQPQHFGDGTRLSIL.

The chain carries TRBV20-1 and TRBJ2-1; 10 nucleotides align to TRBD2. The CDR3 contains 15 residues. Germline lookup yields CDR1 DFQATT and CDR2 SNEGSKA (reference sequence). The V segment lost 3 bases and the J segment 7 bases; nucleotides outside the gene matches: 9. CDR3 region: CSASGSASGGNEQFF. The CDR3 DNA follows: TGCAGTGCTAGTGGGTCGGCTAGCGGGGGAAATGAGCAGTTCTTC.

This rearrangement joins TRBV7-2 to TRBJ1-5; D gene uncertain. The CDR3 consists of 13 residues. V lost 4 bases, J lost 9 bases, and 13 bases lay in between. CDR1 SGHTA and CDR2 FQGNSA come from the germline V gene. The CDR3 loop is CASSWELSPPQHF. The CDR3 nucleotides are TGTGCCAGCAGCTGGGAGCTTAGCCCGCCCCAGCATTTT.

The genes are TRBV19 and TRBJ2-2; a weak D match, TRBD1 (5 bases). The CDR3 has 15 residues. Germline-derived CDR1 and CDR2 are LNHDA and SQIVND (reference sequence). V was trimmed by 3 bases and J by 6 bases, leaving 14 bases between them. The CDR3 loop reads CASSIQAGWAGELFF. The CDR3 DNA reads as TGTGCCAGTAGTATTCAGGCAGGGTGGGCCGGGGAGCTGTTTTTT.

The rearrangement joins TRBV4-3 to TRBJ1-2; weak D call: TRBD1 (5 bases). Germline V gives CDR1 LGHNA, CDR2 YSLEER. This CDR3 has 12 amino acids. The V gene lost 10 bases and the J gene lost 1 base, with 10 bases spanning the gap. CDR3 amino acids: CATSQDNYGYTF. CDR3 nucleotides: TGCGCCACCTCACAGGATAACTATGGCTACACCTTC.

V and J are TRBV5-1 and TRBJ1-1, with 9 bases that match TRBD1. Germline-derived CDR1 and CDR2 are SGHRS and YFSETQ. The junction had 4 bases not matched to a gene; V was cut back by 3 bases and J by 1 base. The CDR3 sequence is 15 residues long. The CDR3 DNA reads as TGCGCCAGCAGCTCGTGGACAGGGGCGAACACTGAAGCTTTCTTT. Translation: CASSSWTGANTEAFF. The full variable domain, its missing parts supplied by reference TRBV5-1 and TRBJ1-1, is KAGVTQTPRYLIKTRGQQVTLSCSPISGHRSVSWYQQTPGQGLQFLFEYFSETQRNKGNFPGRFSGRQFSNSRSEMNVSTLELGDSALYLCASSSWTGANTEAFFGQGTRLTVV.

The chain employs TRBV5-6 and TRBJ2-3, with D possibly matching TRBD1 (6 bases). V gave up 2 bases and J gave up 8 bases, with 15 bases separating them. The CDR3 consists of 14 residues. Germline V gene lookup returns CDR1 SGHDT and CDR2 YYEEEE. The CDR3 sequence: CASSFRQAAGTQYF. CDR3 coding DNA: TGTGCCAGCAGCTTTAGACAGGCCGCAGGTACGCAGTATTTT.

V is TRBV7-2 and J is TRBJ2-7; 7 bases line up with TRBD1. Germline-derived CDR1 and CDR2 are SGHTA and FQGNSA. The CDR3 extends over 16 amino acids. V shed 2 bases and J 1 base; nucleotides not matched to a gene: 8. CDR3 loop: CASSLRDSRSSYEQYF. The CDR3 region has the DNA TGTGCCAGCAGCTTACGGGACAGCCGTTCTTCCTACGAGCAGTACTTC.

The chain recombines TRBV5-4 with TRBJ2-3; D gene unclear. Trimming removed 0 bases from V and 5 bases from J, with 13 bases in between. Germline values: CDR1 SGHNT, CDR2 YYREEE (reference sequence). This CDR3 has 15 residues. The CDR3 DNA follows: TGTGCCAGCAGCTTGGTCGGTAAAGAAGAAGATACGCAGTATTTT. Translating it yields CASSLVGKEEDTQYF.

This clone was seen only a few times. CDR3 residues: CASSSGQGAEEKLFF. The CDR3 DNA reads TGCGCCAGCAGTTCGGGACAGGGGGCTGAAGAAAAACTGTTTTTT. The chain recombines TRBV5-1 with TRBJ1-4; 12 bases agree with TRBD1. V lost 5 bases and J lost 8; bases outside the gene matches: 7. Germline CDR1 and CDR2: SGHRS and YFSETQ. The CDR3 runs to 15 residues.

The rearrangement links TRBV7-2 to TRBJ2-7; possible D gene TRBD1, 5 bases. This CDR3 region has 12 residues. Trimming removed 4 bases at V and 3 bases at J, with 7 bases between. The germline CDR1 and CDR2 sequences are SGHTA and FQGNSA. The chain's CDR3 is CASSSQGYEQYF. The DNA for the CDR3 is TGTGCCAGCAGCTCCCAGGGCTACGAGCAGTACTTC.

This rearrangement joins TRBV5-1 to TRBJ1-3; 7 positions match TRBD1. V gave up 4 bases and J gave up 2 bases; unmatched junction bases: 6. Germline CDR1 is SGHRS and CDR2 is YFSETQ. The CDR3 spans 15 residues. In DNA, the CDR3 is TGCGCCAGCAGCATGGGACAGTTAACTGGAAACACCATATATTTT. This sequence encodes CASSMGQLTGNTIYF.

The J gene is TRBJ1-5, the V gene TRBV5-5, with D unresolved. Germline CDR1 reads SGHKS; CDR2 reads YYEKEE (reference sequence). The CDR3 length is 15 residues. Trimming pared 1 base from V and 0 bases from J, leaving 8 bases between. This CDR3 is CASSLHSYSNQPQHF. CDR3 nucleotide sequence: TGTGCCAGCAGCTTGCACAGTTATAGCAATCAGCCCCAGCATTTT.

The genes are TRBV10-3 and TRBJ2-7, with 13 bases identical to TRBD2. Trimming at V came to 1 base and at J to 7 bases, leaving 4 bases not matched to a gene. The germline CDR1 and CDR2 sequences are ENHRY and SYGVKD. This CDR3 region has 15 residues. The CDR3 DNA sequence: TGTGCCATCAGTGAGTGGGGACTAGCGGGAAGTGAGCAGTACTTC. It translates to CAISEWGLAGSEQYF.

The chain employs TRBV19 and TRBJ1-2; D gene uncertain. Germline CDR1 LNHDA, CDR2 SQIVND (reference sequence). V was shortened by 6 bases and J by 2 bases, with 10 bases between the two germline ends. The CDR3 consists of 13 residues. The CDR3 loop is CASRYPVNYGYTF. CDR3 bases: TGTGCCAGTAGGTACCCAGTCAACTATGGCTACACCTTC.

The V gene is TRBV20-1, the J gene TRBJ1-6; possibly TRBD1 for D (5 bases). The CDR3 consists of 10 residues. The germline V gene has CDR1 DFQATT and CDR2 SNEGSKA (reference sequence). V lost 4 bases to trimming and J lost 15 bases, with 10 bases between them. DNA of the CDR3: TGCAGTGCTACAGAGACAGACCTCCACTTT. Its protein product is CSATETDLHF.

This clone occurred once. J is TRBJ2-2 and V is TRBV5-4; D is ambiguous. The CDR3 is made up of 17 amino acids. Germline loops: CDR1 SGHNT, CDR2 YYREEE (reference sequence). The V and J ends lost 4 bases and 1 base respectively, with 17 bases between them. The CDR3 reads CASSPAEVHLNTGELFF. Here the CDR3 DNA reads TGTGCCAGCAGCCCCGCCGAGGTCCACCTGAACACCGGGGAGCTGTTTTTT.

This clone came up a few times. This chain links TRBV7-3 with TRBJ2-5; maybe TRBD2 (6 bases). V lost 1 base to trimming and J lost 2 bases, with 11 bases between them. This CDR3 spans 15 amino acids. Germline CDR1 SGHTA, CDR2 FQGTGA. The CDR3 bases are TGTGCCAGCAGCTTAAAGCCGGGAGCTCAAGAGACCCAGTACTTC. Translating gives CASSLKPGAQETQYF.

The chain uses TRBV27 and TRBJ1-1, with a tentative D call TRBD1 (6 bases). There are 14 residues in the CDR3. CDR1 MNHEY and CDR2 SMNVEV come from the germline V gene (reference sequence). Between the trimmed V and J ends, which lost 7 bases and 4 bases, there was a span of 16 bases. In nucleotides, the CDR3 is TGTGCCAGCATCCTGGGGCAGGGGTCCACTGAAGCTTTCTTT. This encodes CASILGQGSTEAFF.